These 11 T cell receptor beta chains originate from one sample sequenced in a study of blood T cell repertoires in COVID-19. Sequencing was performed with immunoSEQ multiplex PCR; in TCRdb, only in-frame clones are kept and a portion is missing. The sample holds around 180,000 clones; approximately 86% are singletons and the top ten take approximately 7%. Source material: peripheral blood. Every receptor here comes from a man older than 75 with COVID-19, enrolled during active disease.

The gene calls are TRBV5-4 and TRBJ2-5; 12 nucleotides line up with TRBD2. Trimming took 3 bases from V and 5 from J; bases not matched to a gene: 5. This CDR3 has 15 residues. Germline lookup yields CDR1 SGHNT and CDR2 YYREEE (reference sequence). The DNA of the CDR3 is TGTGCCAGCAGCTCGACTAGCGGGGGATGGGAGACCCAGTACTTC. Translating it yields CASSSTSGGWETQYF.

This clone was observed a few times. The chain is built from TRBV28 and TRBJ1-5, with D unresolved. The CDR3 covers 12 residues. From germline, CDR1 is MDHEN and CDR2 SYDVKM. The germline V and J ends were trimmed by 5 bases and 11 bases, with 13 bases remaining between them. CDR3 protein: CASSQYPQTQHF. The CDR3 nucleotides are TGTGCCAGCAGTCAATATCCACAGACCCAGCATTTT.

This sequence joins TRBV5-1 and TRBJ2-7; D may be TRBD1 (5 bases). Germline-derived CDR1 and CDR2 are SGHRS and YFSETQ. The V end was cut by 4 bases, the J end by 0 bases, with 14 bases between. The CDR3 length is 15 residues. The CDR3 DNA reads TGCGCCAGCAGCCCCCTCGGCAGGGCCTCCTACGAGCAGTACTTC. It encodes CASSPLGRASYEQYF.

Comments on this clone: Other DNA sequences in this specimen translate into the identical CDR3. This chain connects TRBV7-3 to TRBJ2-2, with 8 positions matching TRBD2. J gave up 4 bases and V 4 bases, and 8 bases lay outside the gene matches. CDR3 length equals 16 residues. The germline CDR1 and CDR2 sequences are SGHTA and FQGTGA. CDR3 DNA: TGTGCCAGCAGCTCGAGCGGGGGTGGGAGCACCGGGGAGCTGTTTTTT. It yields the protein CASSSSGGGSTGELFF.

This sequence joins TRBV5-6 and TRBJ2-1; D perhaps matches TRBD2 (5 bases). Between the trimmed V and J ends, which lost 3 bases and 3 bases, there was a span of 13 bases. CDR3 length equals 15 residues. Germline lookup yields CDR1 SGHDT and CDR2 YYEEEE. The CDR3 DNA is TGTGCCAGCAGCTGGCTAGCTTCCTACTACAATGAGCAGTTCTTC. Protein sequence: CASSWLASYYNEQFF.

This clone has just a few counts. The V and J genes are TRBV3-1 (or the pseudogene TRBV3-2) and TRBJ1-1; tentatively, D is TRBD1 (6 bases). Germline V gene lookup returns CDR1 LGHDT and CDR2 YNNKEL (reference sequence). The CDR3 consists of 14 residues. V lost 4 bases and J 4 bases, leaving 13 bases between the germline ends. The CDR3 DNA reads as TGTGCCAGCAGCCGGAGGGGGGGTGGCACTGAAGCTTTCTTT. Amino acid sequence: CASSRRGGGTEAFF.

This clone was observed once. The chain uses TRBV5-1 and TRBJ2-5, with 8 bases that match TRBD2. Germline CDR1 and CDR2: SGHRS and YFSETQ. The CDR3 contains 16 residues. The V gene end was trimmed by 0 bases and the J gene end by 2 bases; junction bases not matched to a gene: 6. The CDR3: CASSLDGGGTQETQYF. As DNA, the CDR3 is TGCGCCAGCAGCTTGGACGGCGGGGGGACGCAAGAGACCCAGTACTTC.

The V gene is TRBV5-1, the J gene TRBJ2-4; D is undetermined. CDR1 and CDR2 (germline): SGHRS, YFSETQ. The ends were cut back, 0 bases at V and 6 bases at J, with 7 bases in the middle. The CDR3 spans 13 residues. This chain's CDR3 is CASSLVAGNIQYF. In DNA, the CDR3 is TGCGCCAGCAGCTTGGTGGCAGGAAACATTCAGTACTTC. Combining the CDR3 with reference TRBV5-1 and TRBJ2-4 gives the whole variable domain KAGVTQTPRYLIKTRGQQVTLSCSPISGHRSVSWYQQTPGQGLQFLFEYFSETQRNKGNFPGRFSGRQFSNSRSEMNVSTLELGDSALYLCASSLVAGNIQYFGAGTRLSVL.

For this clone: Relative to the germline gene, one junction end is altered; a read error may explain this. The chain links TRBV6-5 to TRBJ1-1; D unclear. This CDR3 contains 11 residues. Germline CDR1 reads MNHEY; CDR2 reads SVGAGI. The CDR3 bases are TGTGCCAGCAGTTACTTATCTGACTGCCGGTTT. Its translation is CASSYLSDCRF.

The V and J genes are TRBV5-1 and TRBJ1-4; 9 nucleotides match TRBD1. The ends lost 2 bases at V and 3 bases at J; junction bases unmatched: 2. Germline CDR1 SGHRS, CDR2 YFSETQ. This CDR3 has 15 amino acids. The CDR3 DNA is TGCGCCAGCAGCTTACAGGGGGCACCTAATGAAAAACTGTTTTTT. Amino acid sequence: CASSLQGAPNEKLFF.

The chain carries TRBV3-1 (or the pseudogene TRBV3-2) and TRBJ1-2, with a tentative D call TRBD1 (6 bases). The germline V gene has CDR1 LGHDT and CDR2 YNNKEL (reference sequence). The CDR3 has 14 amino acids. V gave up 0 bases and J gave up 4 bases, with 9 bases separating them. For the CDR3, the DNA is TGTGCCAGCAGCCAAGATCAGGGGCCCTATGGCTACACCTTC. It yields the protein CASSQDQGPYGYTF.